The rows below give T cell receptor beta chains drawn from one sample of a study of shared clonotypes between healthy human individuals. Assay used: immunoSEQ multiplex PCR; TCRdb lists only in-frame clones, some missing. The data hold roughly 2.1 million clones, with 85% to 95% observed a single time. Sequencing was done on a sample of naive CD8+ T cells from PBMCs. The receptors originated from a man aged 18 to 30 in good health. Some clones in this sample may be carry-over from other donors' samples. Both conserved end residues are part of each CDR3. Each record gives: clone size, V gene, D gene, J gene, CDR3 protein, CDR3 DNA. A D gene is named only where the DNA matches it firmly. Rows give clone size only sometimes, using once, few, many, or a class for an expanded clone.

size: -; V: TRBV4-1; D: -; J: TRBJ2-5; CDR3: CASSQHRTPGTQYF; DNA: TGCGCCAGCAGCCAACACCGGACCCCCGGGACCCAGTACTTC
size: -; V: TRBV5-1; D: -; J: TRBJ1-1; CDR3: CASSLGPGGGTEAFF; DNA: TGCGCCAGCAGCTTGGGTCCGGGAGGAGGGACTGAAGCTTTCTTT
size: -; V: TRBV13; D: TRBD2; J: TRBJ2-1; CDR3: CASRASGSYNEQFF; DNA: TGTGCCAGCAGAGCTAGCGGGAGTTACAATGAGCAGTTCTTC
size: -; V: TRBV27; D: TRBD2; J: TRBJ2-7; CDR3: CASSLFGGSGEQYF; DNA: TGTGCCAGCAGTTTATTCGGGGGGTCGGGAGAGCAGTACTTC
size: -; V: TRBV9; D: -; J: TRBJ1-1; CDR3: CASSVGSGGGENTEAFF; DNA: TGTGCCAGCAGCGTAGGAAGTGGCGGGGGAGAAAACACTGAAGCTTTCTTT
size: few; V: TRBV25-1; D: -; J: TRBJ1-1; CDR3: CASSEQAAEAFF; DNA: TGTGCCAGCAGTGAACAGGCCGCTGAAGCTTTCTTT
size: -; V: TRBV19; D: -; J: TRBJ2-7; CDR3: CASSIDGGSYEQYF; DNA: TGTGCCAGTAGTATCGACGGCGGCTCCTACGAGCAGTACTTC
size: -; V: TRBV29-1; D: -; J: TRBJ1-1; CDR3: CSVSPHRNTEAFF; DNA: TGCAGCGTTAGTCCGCACAGAAATACTGAAGCTTTCTTT
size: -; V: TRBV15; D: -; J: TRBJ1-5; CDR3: CATSRDPGNQPQHF; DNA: TGTGCCACCAGCAGAGACCCGGGGAATCAGCCCCAGCATTTT
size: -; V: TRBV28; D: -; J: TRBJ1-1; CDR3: CANSLVGGTEAFF; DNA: TGTGCCAACAGTTTGGTGGGCGGCACTGAAGCTTTCTTT
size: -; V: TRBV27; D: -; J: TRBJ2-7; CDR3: CASSQTYPDGGEQYF; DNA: TGTGCCAGCAGTCAAACATACCCGGACGGGGGCGAGCAGTACTTC
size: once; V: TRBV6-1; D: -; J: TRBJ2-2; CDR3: CASSPRGAGPGELFF; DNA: TGTGCCAGCAGTCCGAGGGGGGCAGGGCCCGGGGAGCTGTTTTTT
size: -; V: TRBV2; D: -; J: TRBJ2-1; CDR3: CASSLSWGFRANEQFF; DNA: TGTGCCAGCAGCCTAAGTTGGGGTTTTAGGGCTAATGAGCAGTTCTTC
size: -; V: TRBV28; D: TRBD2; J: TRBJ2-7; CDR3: CASSLLAGLAEQYF; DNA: TGTGCCAGCAGTCTATTAGCGGGATTGGCCGAGCAGTACTTC
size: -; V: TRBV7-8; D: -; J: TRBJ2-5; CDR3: CASSLEGSQETQYF; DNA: TGTGCCAGCAGCTTAGAAGGCAGCCAAGAGACCCAGTACTTC
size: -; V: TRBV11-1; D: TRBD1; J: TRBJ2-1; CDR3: CASSPRPGQQTYNEQFF; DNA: TGTGCCAGCAGCCCCAGACCGGGACAGCAGACCTACAATGAGCAGTTCTTC
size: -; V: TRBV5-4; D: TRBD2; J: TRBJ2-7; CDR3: CASSSPGLVSHEQYF; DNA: TGTGCCAGCAGCTCCCCGGGACTAGTCTCCCACGAGCAGTACTTC
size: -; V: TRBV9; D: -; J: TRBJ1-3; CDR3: CASSAGGTLSGNTIYF; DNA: TGTGCCAGCAGCGCGGGAGGGACACTCTCTGGAAACACCATATATTTT
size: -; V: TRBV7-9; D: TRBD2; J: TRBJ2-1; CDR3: CASSPLGTKHNEQFF; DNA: TGTGCCAGCAGCCCATTGGGGACTAAACACAATGAGCAGTTCTTC
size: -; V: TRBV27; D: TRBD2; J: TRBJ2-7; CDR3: CASSSLPAGGYEQYF; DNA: TGTGCCAGCAGTTCCCTTCCGGCGGGAGGCTACGAGCAGTACTTC
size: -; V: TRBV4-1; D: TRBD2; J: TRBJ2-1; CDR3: CASSDGLAGDNEQFF; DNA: TGCGCCAGCAGCGACGGACTAGCGGGAGACAATGAGCAGTTCTTC
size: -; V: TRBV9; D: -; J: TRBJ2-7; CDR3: CASSVSGTFYEQYF; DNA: TGTGCCAGCAGCGTGTCGGGGACTTTCTACGAGCAGTACTTC
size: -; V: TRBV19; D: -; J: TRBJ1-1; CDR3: CATRTGAAGEAFF; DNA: TGTGCCACCCGGACGGGGGCGGCGGGTGAAGCTTTCTTT
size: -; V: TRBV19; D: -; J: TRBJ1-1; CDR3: CASSPGLATEAFF; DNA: TGTGCCAGTAGCCCGGGCTTGGCTACTGAAGCTTTCTTT
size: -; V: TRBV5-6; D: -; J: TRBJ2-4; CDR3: CASSLRGWTVVAKNIQYF; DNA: TGTGCCAGCAGCTTGCGGGGGTGGACAGTCGTAGCCAAAAACATTCAGTACTTC
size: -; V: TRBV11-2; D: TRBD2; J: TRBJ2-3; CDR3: CASSLTMWRELDTQYF; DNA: TGTGCCAGCAGCTTAACCATGTGGCGGGAGTTAGATACGCAGTATTTT
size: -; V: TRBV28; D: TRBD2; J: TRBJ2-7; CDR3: CASSLWARGSGRAEQYF; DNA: TGTGCCAGCAGTTTATGGGCGAGGGGTAGCGGGAGGGCGGAGCAGTACTTC
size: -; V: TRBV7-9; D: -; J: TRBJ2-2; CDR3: CASSFLEGGTGELFF; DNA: TGTGCCAGCAGCTTTCTAGAGGGGGGCACCGGGGAGCTGTTTTTT
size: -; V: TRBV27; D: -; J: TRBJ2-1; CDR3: CATRSSRSSYNEQFF; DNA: TGTGCTACCAGATCCTCGCGGAGCTCCTACAATGAGCAGTTCTTC
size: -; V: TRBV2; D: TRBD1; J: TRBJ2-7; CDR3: CASSEAGTAPYEQYF; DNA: TGTGCCAGCAGTGAAGCCGGGACAGCCCCCTACGAGCAGTACTTC
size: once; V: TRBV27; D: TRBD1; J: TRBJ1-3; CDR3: CASSSRQGVSGNTIYF; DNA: TGTGCCAGCAGTTCTCGACAGGGGGTATCTGGAAACACCATATATTTT
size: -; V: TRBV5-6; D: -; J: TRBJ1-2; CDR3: CASSFGTSDYTF; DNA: TGTGCCAGCAGCTTTGGTACTTCTGACTACACCTTC
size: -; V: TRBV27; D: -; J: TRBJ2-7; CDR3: CASSLWGQGGNEQYF; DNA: TGTGCCAGCAGTTTATGGGGGCAGGGGGGGAACGAGCAGTACTTC
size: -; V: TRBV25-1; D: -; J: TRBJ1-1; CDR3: CASSEYREAFF; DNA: TGTGCCAGCAGTGAATATCGGGAAGCTTTCTTT
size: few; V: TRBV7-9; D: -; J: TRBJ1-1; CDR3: CASSLGRWHMNTEAFF; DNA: TGTGCCAGCAGCTTAGGCAGGTGGCATATGAACACTGAAGCTTTCTTT
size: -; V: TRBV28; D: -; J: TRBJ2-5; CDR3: CASSPGTGLQYQETQYF; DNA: TGTGCCAGCAGCCCGGGAACGGGACTCCAGTACCAAGAGACCCAGTACTTC
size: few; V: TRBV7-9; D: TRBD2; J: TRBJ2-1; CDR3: CASSPFGATSGHYNEQFF; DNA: TGTGCCAGCAGCCCCTTTGGGGCGACTAGCGGACACTACAATGAGCAGTTCTTC
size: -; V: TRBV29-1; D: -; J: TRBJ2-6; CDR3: CSVYGGSSGANVLTF; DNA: TGCAGCGTTTACGGAGGTAGTTCTGGGGCCAACGTCCTGACTTTC
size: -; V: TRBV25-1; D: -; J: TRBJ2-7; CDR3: CASSEGGREQYF; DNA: TGTGCCAGCAGTGAAGGGGGGAGGGAGCAGTACTTC
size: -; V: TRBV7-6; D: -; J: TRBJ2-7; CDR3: CASSSDRPGYYEQYF; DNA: TGTGCCAGCAGCTCTGACAGGCCTGGGTACTACGAGCAGTACTTC
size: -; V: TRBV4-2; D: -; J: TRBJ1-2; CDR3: CASWPGQGWGYTF; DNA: TGTGCCAGCTGGCCGGGGCAGGGGTGGGGCTACACCTTC
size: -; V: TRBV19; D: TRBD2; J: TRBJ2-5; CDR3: CASTSGAYQETQYF; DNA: TGTGCCAGTACTAGCGGGGCTTACCAAGAGACCCAGTACTTC
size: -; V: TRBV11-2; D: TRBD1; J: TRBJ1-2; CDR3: CASSSLSTGTGYGYTF; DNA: TGTGCCAGCAGCTCCTTATCAACCGGGACAGGGTATGGCTACACCTTC
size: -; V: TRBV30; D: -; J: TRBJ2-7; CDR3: CAWSVSPEAAEQYF; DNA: TGTGCCTGGAGTGTATCGCCGGAGGCGGCCGAGCAGTACTTC
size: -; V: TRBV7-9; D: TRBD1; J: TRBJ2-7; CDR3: CASSPTGSRGYEQYF; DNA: TGTGCCAGCAGCCCGACAGGGTCCCGGGGATACGAGCAGTACTTC
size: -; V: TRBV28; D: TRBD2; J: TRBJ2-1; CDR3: CASSPLAGTYNEQFF; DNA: TGTGCCAGCAGTCCTCTAGCGGGAACCTACAATGAGCAGTTCTTC
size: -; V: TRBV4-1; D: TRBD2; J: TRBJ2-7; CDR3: CASSQGPGGGSYEQYF; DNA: TGCGCCAGCAGCCAGGGGCCGGGCGGGGGCTCCTACGAGCAGTACTTC
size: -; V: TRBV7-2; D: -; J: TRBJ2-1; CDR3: CASSPPTPAGYNEQFF; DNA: TGTGCCAGCAGCCCCCCGACACCGGCTGGCTACAATGAGCAGTTCTTC
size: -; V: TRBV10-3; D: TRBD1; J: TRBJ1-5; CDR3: CAISRDRVNQPQHF; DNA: TGTGCCATCAGTCGGGACAGGGTCAATCAGCCCCAGCATTTT
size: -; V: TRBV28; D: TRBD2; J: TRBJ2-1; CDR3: CASSFDQGGRAVVEQFF; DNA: TGTGCCAGCAGTTTTGACCAAGGCGGGAGGGCCGTGGTTGAGCAGTTCTTC
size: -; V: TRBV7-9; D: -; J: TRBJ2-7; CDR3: CASSRTQQRGYEQYF; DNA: TGTGCCAGCAGCCGAACCCAACAGAGAGGCTACGAGCAGTACTTC
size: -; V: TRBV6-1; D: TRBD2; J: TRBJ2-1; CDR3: CASSEVAGGFNEQFF; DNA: TGTGCCAGCAGTGAAGTAGCGGGAGGATTCAATGAGCAGTTCTTC
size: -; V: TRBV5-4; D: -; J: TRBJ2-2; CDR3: CASTTGSGELFF; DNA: TGTGCCAGCACCACCGGGTCCGGGGAGCTGTTTTTT
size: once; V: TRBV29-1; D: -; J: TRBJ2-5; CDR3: CSVALEVQETQYF; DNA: TGCAGCGTTGCTCTGGAAGTCCAAGAGACCCAGTACTTC
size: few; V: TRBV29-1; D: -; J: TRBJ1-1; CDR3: CSVPLGPEAFF; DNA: TGCAGCGTTCCATTGGGACCTGAAGCTTTCTTT
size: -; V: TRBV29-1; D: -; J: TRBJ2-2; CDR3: CSVEDRGKGSTGELFF; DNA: TGCAGCGTTGAAGATCGAGGGAAGGGCAGCACCGGGGAGCTGTTTTTT